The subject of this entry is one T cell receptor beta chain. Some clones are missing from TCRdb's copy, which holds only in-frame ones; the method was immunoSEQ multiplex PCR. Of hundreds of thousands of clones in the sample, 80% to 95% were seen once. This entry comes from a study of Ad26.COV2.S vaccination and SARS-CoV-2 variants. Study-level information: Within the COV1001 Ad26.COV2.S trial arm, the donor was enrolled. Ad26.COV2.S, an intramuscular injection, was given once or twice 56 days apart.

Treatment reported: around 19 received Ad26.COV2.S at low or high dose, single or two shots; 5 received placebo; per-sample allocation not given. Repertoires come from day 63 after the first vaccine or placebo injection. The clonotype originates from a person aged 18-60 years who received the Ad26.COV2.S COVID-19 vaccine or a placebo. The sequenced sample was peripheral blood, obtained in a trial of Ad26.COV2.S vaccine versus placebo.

CDR3 bases: TGTGCCAGCAGTAGGGACAGGGGGATCTACGAGCAGTACTTC. Protein sequence: CASSRDRGIYEQYF. The J gene is TRBJ2-7, the V gene TRBV6-5; 11 nucleotides agree with TRBD1. Looked up from germline, CDR1 is MNHEY and CDR2 is SVGAGI. The CDR3 has 14 residues. V shed 5 bases, J shed 3 bases, and the junction held 3 bases outside the gene matches.